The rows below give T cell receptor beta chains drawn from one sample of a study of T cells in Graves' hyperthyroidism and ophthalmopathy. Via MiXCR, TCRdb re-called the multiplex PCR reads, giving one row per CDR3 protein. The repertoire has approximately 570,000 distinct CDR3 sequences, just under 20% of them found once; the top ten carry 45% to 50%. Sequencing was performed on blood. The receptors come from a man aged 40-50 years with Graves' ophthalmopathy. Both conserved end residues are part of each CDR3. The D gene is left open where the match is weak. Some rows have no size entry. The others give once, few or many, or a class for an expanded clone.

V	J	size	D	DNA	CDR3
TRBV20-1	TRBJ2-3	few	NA	TGCAGTGCTAGAGATCCATCCCAGACCAGAATAGATACGCAGTATTTT	CSARDPSQTRIDTQYF
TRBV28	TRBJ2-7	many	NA	TGTGCCAGCAGTGTCAGCCATACCTCCTACGAGCAGTACTTC	CASSVSHTSYEQYF
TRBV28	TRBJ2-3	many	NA	TGTGCCAGCAGTTTAAGGGGAAATACGCAGTATTTT	CASSLRGNTQYF
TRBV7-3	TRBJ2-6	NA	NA	TGTGCCAGCAGCTCCGGGGGACGGTTCTCTGGGGCCAACGTCCTGACTTTC	CASSSGGRFSGANVLTF
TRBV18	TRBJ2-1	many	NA	TGTGCCAGCTCACCAAACTTATACGATGAGCAGTTCTTC	CASSPNLYDEQFF
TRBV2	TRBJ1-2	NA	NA	TGTGCCAGCAGTGAGGACGGGGGGCATGGCTACACCTTC	CASSEDGGHGYTF
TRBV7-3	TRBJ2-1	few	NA	TGTGCCAGCAGCTTAATTCCAGGAGACAATGAGCAGTTCTTC	CASSLIPGDNEQFF
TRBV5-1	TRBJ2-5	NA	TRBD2	TGCGCCAGCAGCCCTTGGACTAGCGGGAGGGCGGAAGAGACCCAGTACTTC	CASSPWTSGRAEETQYF
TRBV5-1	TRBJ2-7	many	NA	TGCGCCAGCAGGGCCCGGGGCGGACCCCACGAGCAGTACTTC	CASRARGGPHEQYF
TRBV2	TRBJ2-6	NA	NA	TGTGCCAGCAGTGCGCTTGCTGGGGCCAACGTCCTGACTTTC	CASSALAGANVLTF
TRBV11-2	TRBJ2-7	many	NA	TGTGCCAGCAGCTATCACCAGGGCGCCAATAATGGGCAGTACTTC	CASSYHQGANNGQYF
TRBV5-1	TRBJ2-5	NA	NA	TGCGCCAGCTCGGCACAGCAAGAGACCCAGTACTTC	CASSAQQETQYF
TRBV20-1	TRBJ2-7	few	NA	TGCAGTGGGAGGGACTGGAGCTCCTACGAGCAGTACTTC	CSGRDWSSYEQYF
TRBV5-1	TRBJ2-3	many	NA	TGCGCCAGCAGTTACGTGGGGGCAGATACGCAGTATTTT	CASSYVGADTQYF
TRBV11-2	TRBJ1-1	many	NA	TGTGCCAGCAGCGCTAATACCGGGACACAAGCTTTCTTT	CASSANTGTQAFF
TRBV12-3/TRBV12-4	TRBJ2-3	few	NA	TGTGCCAGCAGTTTAGAAGGTCGCTTCCAACAACCCCGCTCAATCGCTAGCACAGATACGCAGTATTTT	CASSLEGRFQQPRSIASTDTQYF
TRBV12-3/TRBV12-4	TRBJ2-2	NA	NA	TGTGCCAGCAGTTTCAGGAGAAACCCCGGGGAGCTGTTTTTT	CASSFRRNPGELFF
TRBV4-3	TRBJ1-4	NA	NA	TGCGCCAGCAGCCAACAATGGGGGGGGGGAGATGAAAAACTGTTTTTT	CASSQQWGGGDEKLFF
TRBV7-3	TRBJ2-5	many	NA	TGTGCCAGCAGCTTATCAGTAGGAGAGACCCAGTACTTC	CASSLSVGETQYF
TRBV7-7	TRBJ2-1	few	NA	TGTGCTAGCAGCTTAAGTAGCCTCGATGAGCAGTTCTTC	CASSLSSLDEQFF
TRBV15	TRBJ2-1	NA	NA	TGTGCCACCAGCAGAGGTGGACAGAACTACGAGCAGTTCTTC	CATSRGGQNYEQFF
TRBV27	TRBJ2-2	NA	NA	TGTGCCAGCAGCCCGGTTGACACCGGGGAGCTGTTTTTT	CASSPVDTGELFF
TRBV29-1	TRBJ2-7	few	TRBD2	TGCAGCGTTGGGGTCGGGACTAGCGGGGTCTACGAGCAGTACTTC	CSVGVGTSGVYEQYF
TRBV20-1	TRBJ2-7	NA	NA	TGCAGTGCTAAACTAGGAGCCTACGAGCAGTACTTC	CSAKLGAYEQYF
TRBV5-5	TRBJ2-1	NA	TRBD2	TGTGCCAGCAGCTTCTATGCTAGCGGGGAGTACAATGAGCAGTTCTTC	CASSFYASGEYNEQFF
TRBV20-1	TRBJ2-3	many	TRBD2	TGCAGTGCTAGCGGGGCGGGAGCTGCGTTTAGCACAGATACGCAGTATTTT	CSASGAGAAFSTDTQYF
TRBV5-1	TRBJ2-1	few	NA	TGCGCCAGCAGCAGAAGATCGGGTGATGAGCAGTTCTTC	CASSRRSGDEQFF
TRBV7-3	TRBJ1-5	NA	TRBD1	TGTGCCAGCAGCGCGACAGGGAATCAGCCCCAGCATTTT	CASSATGNQPQHF
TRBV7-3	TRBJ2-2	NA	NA	TGTGCCAGCAGCTTTAGAGGGAACACCGGGGAGCTGTTTTTT	CASSFRGNTGELFF
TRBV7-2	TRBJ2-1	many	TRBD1	TGTGCCAGCAGCTTAGACAGGGGGTCCTACAATGAGCAGTTCTTC	CASSLDRGSYNEQFF
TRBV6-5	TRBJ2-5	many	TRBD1	TGTGCCAGCAGTTACTCGGACAGGGTTCAAGAGACCCAGTACTTC	CASSYSDRVQETQYF
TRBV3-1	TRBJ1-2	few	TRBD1	TGTGCCAGCAGCCAACTACTACAGGGGGAGAACTATGGCTACACCTTC	CASSQLLQGENYGYTF
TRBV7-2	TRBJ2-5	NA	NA	TGTGCCAGCAGCCTTCAGACCAGTGGAGGAGAGACCCAGTACTTC	CASSLQTSGGETQYF
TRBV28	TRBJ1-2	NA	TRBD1	TGTGCCAGCAGTTTGGTTTTAGGGGGCCGTGGCTACACCTTC	CASSLVLGGRGYTF
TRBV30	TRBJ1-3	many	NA	TGTGCCTGGAGTCGGGCACTTGGAAACACCATATATTTT	CAWSRALGNTIYF
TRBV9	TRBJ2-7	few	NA	TGTGCCAGCAGCGTAGAACTGGGAAGCTACGAGCAGTACTTC	CASSVELGSYEQYF
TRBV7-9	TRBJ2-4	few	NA	TGTGCCACCGGACAAGGGGAGGAAAACATTCAGTACTTC	CATGQGEENIQYF
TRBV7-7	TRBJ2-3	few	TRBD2	TGTGCTAGCAGCCCAACTCTGACTAGCGGGGGCTCAGATACGCAGTATTTT	CASSPTLTSGGSDTQYF
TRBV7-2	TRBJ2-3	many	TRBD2	TGTGCCAGCAGCCAAAATCGACTAGCCGCAGATACGCAGTATTTT	CASSQNRLAADTQYF
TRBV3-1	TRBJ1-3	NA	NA	TGTGCCAGCAGCCAAGGGGATGGTGGAAACACCATATATTTT	CASSQGDGGNTIYF
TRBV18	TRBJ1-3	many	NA	TGTGCCAGCTCACAGGGACAAGGGACATCTGGAAACACCATATATTTT	CASSQGQGTSGNTIYF